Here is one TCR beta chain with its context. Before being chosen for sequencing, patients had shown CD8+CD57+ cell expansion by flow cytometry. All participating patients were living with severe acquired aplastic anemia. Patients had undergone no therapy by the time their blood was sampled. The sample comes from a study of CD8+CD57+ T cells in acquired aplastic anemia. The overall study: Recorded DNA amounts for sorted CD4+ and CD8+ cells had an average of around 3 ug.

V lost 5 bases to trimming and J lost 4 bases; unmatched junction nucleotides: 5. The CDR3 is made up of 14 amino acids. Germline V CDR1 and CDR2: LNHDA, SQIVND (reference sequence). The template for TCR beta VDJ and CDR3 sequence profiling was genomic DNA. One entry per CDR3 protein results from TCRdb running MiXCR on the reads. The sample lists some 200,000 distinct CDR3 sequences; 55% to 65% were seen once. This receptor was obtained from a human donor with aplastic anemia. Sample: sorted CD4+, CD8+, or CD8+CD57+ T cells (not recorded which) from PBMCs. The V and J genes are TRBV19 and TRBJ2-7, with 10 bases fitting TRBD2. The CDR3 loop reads CASSFGTSVYEQYF. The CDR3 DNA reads TGTGCCAGTAGTTTCGGGACTAGCGTGTACGAGCAGTACTTC. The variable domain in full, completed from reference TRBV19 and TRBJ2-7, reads DGGITQSPKYLFRKEGQNVTLSCEQNLNHDAMYWYRQDPGQGLRLIYYSQIVNDFQKGDIAEGYSVSREKKESFPLTVTSAQKNPTAFYLCASSFGTSVYEQYFGPGTRLTVT.